This T cell receptor (beta chain) was observed in a study of CD8+CD57+ T cells in acquired aplastic anemia. Study context: The DNA of sorted CD4+ and CD8+ cells averaged roughly 3.2 ug.

The CDR3 is 15 amino acids. The germline V gene has CDR1 SGHDT and CDR2 YYEEEE. The V and J ends lost 4 bases and 5 bases, in that order; junction bases with no gene match: 10. Turning to this clonotype: The antigen is unknown.

Study-wide results and caveats: Levels of CD8+ Simpson's diversity were not significantly distinct in patients versus controls. About 28 sequences, all CD8+ CDR3, were shared between patients and controls.

Only patients with CD8+CD57+ cell expansion on flow cytometry were chosen for sequencing. Blood was sampled before the patients had received any therapy. CDR3 and TCR beta VDJ profiling relied on genomic DNA as the template. From the reads, TCRdb called clonotypes with MiXCR, one entry per CDR3 protein. Found here are about 200,000 distinct CDR3 sequences, 55% to 65% of them singletons; the top ten hold around three fifths. The clonotype originates from a human donor with aplastic anemia. Sample: sorted CD4+, CD8+, or CD8+CD57+ T cells (not recorded which) from PBMCs. V gene TRBV5-6 combines with J gene TRBJ1-1; 8 nucleotides match TRBD1. The CDR3 DNA is TGTGCCAGCAGCATTATAGGGACAGGCGGGACTGAAGCTTTCTTT. Protein product: CASSIIGTGGTEAFF.